Listed here are 9 T cell receptor beta chains from one sample, sequenced in a study of response to subunit inactivated influenza vaccine. TCRdb analysed the RT-PCR reads with MiXCR anew, one entry per CDR3 protein. The sample carries about 190,000 distinct CDR3 sequences, around an eighth recorded once. The sample was CD8+ T cells sorted from PBMCs, taken more than 4 days after vaccination. These receptors came from a man in his fifties who received an inactivated influenza vaccine.

The genes are TRBV6-5 and TRBJ2-7, with D possibly TRBD1 on 5 matching bases. With 5 bases removed from V and 7 bases from J, the gap between germline ends came to 12 bases. The germline V gene has CDR1 MNHEY and CDR2 SVGAGI. CDR3 length: 12 amino acids. The CDR3 loop is CASSDPTEEQYF. DNA for the CDR3: TGTGCCAGCAGTGACCCGACAGAAGAGCAGTACTTC.

The rearrangement uses TRBV4-3 and TRBJ2-7, with TRBD2 identical over 8 bases. The V gene's germline CDR1 is LGHNA and CDR2 YSLEER. There are 18 residues in the CDR3. With V trimmed by 0 bases and J by 2 bases, 12 bases remained unmatched. The CDR3 sequence is CASSQEGKAGALTYEQYF. The CDR3 nucleotides are TGCGCCAGCAGCCAAGAAGGGAAAGCGGGAGCCCTCACCTACGAGCAGTACTTC.

This clonotype showed up many times. The chain has TRBV7-9 and TRBJ2-3, with D unclear. This CDR3 is built from 12 residues. CDR1 and CDR2 from the germline V gene are SEHNR and FQNEAQ (reference sequence). Deletions cut 0 bases from V and 4 bases from J, with 2 bases between. CDR3 in amino acids: CASSLAPDTQYF. Here the CDR3 DNA reads TGTGCCAGCAGCTTAGCCCCAGATACGCAGTATTTT.

V and J are TRBV7-8 and TRBJ2-7; 8 bases are shared with TRBD1. V was pared by 0 bases and J by 4 bases, with 5 bases of the junction left unmatched. Germline CDR1 is SGHVS and CDR2 is FQNEAQ. This CDR3 spans 15 amino acids. CDR3 nucleotide sequence: TGTGCCAGCAGCTTAGCCGGGACAGGAATTTACGAGCAGTACTTC. This translates into CASSLAGTGIYEQYF.

The chain's CDR3 is CSASVGNEQFF. CDR3 sequence (DNA): TGCAGTGCTAGCGTAGGGAATGAGCAGTTCTTC. The chain couples TRBV20-1 to TRBJ2-1; D gene unclear. The CDR3 has 11 residues. Germline-derived CDR1 and CDR2 are DFQATT and SNEGSKA (reference sequence). V was clipped by 3 bases and J by 7 bases, with 7 bases between them.

The rearrangement joins TRBV7-2 to TRBJ2-1; TRBD1 matches 7 bases. From germline, CDR1 is SGHTA and CDR2 FQGNSA. J gave up 8 bases and V 4 bases, and 11 bases lay outside the gene matches. The CDR3 covers 15 residues. The CDR3 is CASSYVPGTVDEQFF. CDR3 nucleotides: TGTGCCAGCAGCTACGTTCCTGGGACAGTCGATGAGCAGTTCTTC. The full variable domain, its missing parts supplied by reference TRBV7-2 and TRBJ2-1, is GAGVSQSPSNKVTEKGKDVELRCDPISGHTALYWYRQSLGQGLEFLIYFQGNSAPDKSGLPSDRFSAERTGGSVSTLTIQRTQQEDSAVYLCASSYVPGTVDEQFFGPGTRLTVL.

This clonotype has a count of ten or more. The chain joins TRBV20-1 to TRBJ1-1; D is unclear. CDR3 length equals 14 residues. Trimming removed 4 bases at V and 0 bases at J, with 12 bases between. The germline gives CDR1 DFQATT, CDR2 SNEGSKA (reference sequence). The CDR3 is CSAIALDLNTEAFF. CDR3 in DNA: TGCAGTGCTATCGCTCTTGACCTGAACACTGAAGCTTTCTTT.

This clonotype showed up just a few times. The rearrangement joins TRBV4-1 to TRBJ2-1; no clear D gene. The CDR3 is 18 residues long. The germline CDR1 and CDR2 sequences are MGHRA and YSYEKL. Trimming removed 1 base at V and 4 bases at J, with 20 bases between. The CDR3, as DNA: TGCGCCAGCAGCCAAGGGTCTAGAGGAGCCCCCCTTTACAATGAGCAGTTCTTC. As protein: CASSQGSRGAPLYNEQFF.

The genes are TRBV7-2 and TRBJ2-2, with 9 bases identical to TRBD2. Germline V CDR1 and CDR2: SGHTA, FQGNSA. V was clipped by 0 bases and J by 6 bases; unmatched bases: 8. The CDR3 extends over 17 amino acids. The CDR3 protein is CASSLAQSGGLPGELFF. CDR3 coding DNA: TGTGCCAGCAGCTTAGCACAAAGCGGGGGGCTTCCCGGGGAGCTGTTTTTT.